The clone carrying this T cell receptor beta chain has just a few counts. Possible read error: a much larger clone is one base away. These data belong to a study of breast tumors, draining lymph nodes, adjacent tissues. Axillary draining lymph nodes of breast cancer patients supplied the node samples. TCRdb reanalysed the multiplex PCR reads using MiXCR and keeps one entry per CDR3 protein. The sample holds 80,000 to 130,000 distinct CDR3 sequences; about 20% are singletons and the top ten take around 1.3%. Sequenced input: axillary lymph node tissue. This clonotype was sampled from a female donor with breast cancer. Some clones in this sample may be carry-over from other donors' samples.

CDR3 in DNA: TGTGCCAGCAGCTCTATCTCGGACACCGGGGAGCTGTTTTTT. Residues: CASSSISDTGELFF. The chain links TRBV7-9 to TRBJ2-2; the D is unclear. Germline CDR1 reads SEHNR; CDR2 reads FQNEAQ (reference sequence). This CDR3 contains 14 residues. V was cut by 4 bases and J by 3 bases, with 9 bases left in between.